This TCR beta chain was found in a study of control samples from healthy donors and cancer patients. Here immunoSEQ multiplex PCR was the method, and the copy in TCRdb shows in-frame clones only, minus some. Among 150,000 to 200,000 clones listed, roughly 94% were seen once. J was trimmed by 5 bases and V by 6 bases; bases with no gene match: 8. The CDR3 is 15 amino acids. Germline values: CDR1 MNHEY, CDR2 SVGAGI. The clonotype comes from a woman aged 40-49 years in good health. The V and J genes are TRBV6-5 and TRBJ1-5; 9 nucleotides align to TRBD1. Sequenced input: blood. DNA for the CDR3: TGTGCCAGCAGCCCCGACAGGGGGGGATATCAGCCCCAGCATTTT. Amino acid sequence: CASSPDRGGYQPQHF.